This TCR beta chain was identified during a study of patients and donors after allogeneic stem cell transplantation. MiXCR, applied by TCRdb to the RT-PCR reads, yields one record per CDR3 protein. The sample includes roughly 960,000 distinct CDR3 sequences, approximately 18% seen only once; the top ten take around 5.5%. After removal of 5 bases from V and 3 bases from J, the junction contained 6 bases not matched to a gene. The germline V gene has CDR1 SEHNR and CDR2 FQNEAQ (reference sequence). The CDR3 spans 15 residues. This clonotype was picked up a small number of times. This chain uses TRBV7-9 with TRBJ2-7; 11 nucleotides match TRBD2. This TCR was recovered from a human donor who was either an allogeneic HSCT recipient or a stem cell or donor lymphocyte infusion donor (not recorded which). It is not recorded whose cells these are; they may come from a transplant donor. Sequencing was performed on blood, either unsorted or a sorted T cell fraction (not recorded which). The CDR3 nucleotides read TGTGCCAGCAGCCCCCGGGGACTAGCGGACTACGAGCAGTACTTC. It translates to CASSPRGLADYEQYF.